The subject of this entry is one T cell receptor beta chain. These data belong to a study of human thymus T cells. Data came from immunoSEQ multiplex PCR; TCRdb stores just in-frame clones and leaves some out. The sample comprises around 44,000 clones, 94% of which are singletons, and about 0.12% rests with the top ten. The germline gives CDR1 MNHNY, CDR2 SVGAGI (reference sequence). Between the trimmed V and J ends, which lost 0 bases and 8 bases, there was a span of 11 bases. The CDR3 is made up of 14 amino acids. The sequencing input was blood. This chain connects TRBV6-6 to TRBJ2-1; D gene unclear. This receptor was identified in a boy under three years old with a congenital heart defect but otherwise immunologically healthy. The CDR3 spells CASSYSAVADEQFF. In nucleotides, the CDR3 is TGTGCCAGCAGTTACTCTGCGGTAGCAGATGAGCAGTTCTTC.